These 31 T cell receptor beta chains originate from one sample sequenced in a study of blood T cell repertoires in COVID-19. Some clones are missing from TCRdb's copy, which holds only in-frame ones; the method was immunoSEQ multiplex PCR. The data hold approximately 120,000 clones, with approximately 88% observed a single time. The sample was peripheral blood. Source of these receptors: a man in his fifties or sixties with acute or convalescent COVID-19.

CDR3 sequence (DNA): TGTGCCAGCAGCCAAGATCAGGGAACTGAAGCTTTCTTT. Its protein is CASSQDQGTEAFF. This sequence joins TRBV14 and TRBJ1-1, with D tentatively TRBD1 (5 bases). The V and J ends lost 0 bases and 5 bases respectively, with 7 bases between them. Germline CDR1 is SGHDN and CDR2 is FVKESK. This CDR3 spans 13 amino acids.

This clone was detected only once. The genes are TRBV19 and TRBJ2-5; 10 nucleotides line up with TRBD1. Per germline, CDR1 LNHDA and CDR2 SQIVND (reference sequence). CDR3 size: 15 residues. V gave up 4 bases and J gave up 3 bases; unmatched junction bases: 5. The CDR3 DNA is TGTGCCAGTAGTAGTCCCGGGACAGGGGAAGAGACCCAGTACTTC. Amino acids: CASSSPGTGEETQYF.

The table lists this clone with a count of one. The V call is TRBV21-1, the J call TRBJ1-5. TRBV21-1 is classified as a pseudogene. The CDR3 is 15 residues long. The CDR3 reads CAIPARGLLRQPQHF. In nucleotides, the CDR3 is TGTGCCATCCCCGCGCGGGGGCTGTTGCGGCAGCCCCAGCATTTT.

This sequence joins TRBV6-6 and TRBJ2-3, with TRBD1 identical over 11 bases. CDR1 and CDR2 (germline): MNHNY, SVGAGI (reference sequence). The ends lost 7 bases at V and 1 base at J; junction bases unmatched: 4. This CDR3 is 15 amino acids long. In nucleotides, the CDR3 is TGTGCCAGCATGGACAGGGGGCGGGGCACAGATACGCAGTATTTT. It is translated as CASMDRGRGTDTQYF.

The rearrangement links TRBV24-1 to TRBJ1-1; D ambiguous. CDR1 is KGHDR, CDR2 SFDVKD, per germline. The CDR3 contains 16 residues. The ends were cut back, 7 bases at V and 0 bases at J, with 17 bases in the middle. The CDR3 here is CATSTKHSGVNTEAFF. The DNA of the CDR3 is TGTGCCACCAGCACGAAACACAGCGGGGTGAACACTGAAGCTTTCTTT.

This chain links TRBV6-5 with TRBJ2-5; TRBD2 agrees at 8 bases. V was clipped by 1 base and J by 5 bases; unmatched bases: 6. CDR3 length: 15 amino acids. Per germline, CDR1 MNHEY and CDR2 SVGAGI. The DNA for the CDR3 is TGTGCCAGCAGTTACTTGAGAGCGGGAGTGGAGACCCAGTACTTC. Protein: CASSYLRAGVETQYF.

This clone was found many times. CDR3 DNA: TGTGCAAGTCGCTTTTCTCGGGACAGCCGGTCCTTCTTT. Translating gives CASRFSRDSRSFF. The V gene is TRBV12-2, the J gene TRBJ1-1; the DNA was not compared with TRBD1, the D call given in the table. TRBV12-2 is recorded as a pseudogene. The CDR3 covers 13 residues.

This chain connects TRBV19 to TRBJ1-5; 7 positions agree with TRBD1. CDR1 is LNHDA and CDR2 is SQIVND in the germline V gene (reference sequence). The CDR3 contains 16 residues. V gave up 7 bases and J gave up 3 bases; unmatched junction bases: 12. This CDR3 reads CASTLQGTTLNQPQHF. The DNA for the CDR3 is TGTGCCAGTACCCTACAGGGGACCACACTCAATCAGCCCCAGCATTTT.

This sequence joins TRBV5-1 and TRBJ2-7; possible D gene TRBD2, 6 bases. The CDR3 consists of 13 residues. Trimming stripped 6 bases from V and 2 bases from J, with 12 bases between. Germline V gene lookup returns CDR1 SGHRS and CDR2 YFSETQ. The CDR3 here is CASKVGSTYEQYF. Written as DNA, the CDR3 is TGCGCCAGCAAGGTCGGGAGTACCTACGAGCAGTACTTC.

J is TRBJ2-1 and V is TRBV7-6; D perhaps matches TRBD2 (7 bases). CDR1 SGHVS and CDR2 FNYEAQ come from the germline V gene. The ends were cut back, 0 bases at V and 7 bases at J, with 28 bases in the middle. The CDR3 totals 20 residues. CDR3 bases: TGTGCCAGCAGCTTAGCCGGCGGGGGCGGTCGGGCGGGTAGGGGAAATGAGCAGTTCTTC. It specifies CASSLAGGGGRAGRGNEQFF.

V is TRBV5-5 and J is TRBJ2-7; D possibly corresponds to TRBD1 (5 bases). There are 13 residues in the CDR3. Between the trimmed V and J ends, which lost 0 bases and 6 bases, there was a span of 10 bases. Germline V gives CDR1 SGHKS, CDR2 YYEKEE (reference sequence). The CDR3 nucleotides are TGTGCCAGCAGCTTGGGTGGGGCTTCCGAGCAGTACTTC. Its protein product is CASSLGGASEQYF.

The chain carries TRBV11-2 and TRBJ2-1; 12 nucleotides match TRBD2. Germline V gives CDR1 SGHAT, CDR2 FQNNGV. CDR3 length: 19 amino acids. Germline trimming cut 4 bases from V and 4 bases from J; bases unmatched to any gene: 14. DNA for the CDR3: TGTGCCAGCAGCTCCTCGACGACTAGCGGGAGAGAATTTTACAATGAGCAGTTCTTC. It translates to CASSSSTTSGREFYNEQFF.

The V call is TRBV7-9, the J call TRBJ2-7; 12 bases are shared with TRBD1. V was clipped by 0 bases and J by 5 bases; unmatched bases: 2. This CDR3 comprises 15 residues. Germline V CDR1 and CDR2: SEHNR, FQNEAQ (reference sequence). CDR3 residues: CASSLAGQGAHEQYF. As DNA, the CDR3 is TGTGCCAGCAGCTTAGCGGGACAGGGGGCCCACGAGCAGTACTTC.

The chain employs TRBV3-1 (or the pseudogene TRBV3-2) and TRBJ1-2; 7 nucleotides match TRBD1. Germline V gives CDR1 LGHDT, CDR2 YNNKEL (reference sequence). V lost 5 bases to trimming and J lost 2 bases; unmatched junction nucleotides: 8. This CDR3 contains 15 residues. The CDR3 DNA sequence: TGTGCCAGCAGCTCTTGGGGGACAGACAACTATGGCTACACCTTC. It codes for CASSSWGTDNYGYTF.

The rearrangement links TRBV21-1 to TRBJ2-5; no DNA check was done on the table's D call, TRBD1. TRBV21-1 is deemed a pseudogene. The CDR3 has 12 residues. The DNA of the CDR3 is TGTGCCAGCAGAGGGACAGAGGAGACCCAGTACTTC. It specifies CASRGTEETQYF.

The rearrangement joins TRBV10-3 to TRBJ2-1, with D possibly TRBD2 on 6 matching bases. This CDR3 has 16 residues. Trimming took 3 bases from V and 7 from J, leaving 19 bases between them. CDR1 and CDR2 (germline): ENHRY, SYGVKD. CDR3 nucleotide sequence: TGTGCCATCAGTGAATTTAGCGGAGGGGTGGAGAATGAGCAGTTCTTC. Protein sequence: CAISEFSGGVENEQFF.

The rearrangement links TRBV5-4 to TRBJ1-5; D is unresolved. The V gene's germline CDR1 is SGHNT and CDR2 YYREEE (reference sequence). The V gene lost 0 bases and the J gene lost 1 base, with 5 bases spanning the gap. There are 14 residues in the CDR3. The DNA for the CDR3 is TGTGCCAGCAGCTTGGACCGGAGCAATCAGCCCCAGCATTTT. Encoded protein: CASSLDRSNQPQHF.

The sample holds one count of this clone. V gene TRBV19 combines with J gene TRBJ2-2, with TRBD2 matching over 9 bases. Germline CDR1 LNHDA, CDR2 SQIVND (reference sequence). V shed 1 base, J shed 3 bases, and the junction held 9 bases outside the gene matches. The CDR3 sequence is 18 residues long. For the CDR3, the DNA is TGTGCCAGTAGTATAGGGGTTTTAGCGGGAGCTCACACCGGGGAGCTGTTTTTT. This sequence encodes CASSIGVLAGAHTGELFF.

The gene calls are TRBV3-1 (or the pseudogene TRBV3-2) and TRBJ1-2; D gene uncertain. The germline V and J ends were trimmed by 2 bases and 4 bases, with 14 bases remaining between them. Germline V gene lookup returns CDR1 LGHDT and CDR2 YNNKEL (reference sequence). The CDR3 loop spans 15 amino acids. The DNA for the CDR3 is TGTGCCAGCAGCCAATCTCTAACCCGAAGCTATGGCTACACCTTC. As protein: CASSQSLTRSYGYTF.

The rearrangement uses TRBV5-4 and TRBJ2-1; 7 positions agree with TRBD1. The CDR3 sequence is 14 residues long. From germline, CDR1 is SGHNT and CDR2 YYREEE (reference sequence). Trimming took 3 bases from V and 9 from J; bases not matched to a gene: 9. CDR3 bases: TGTGCCAGCAGCTCAGGACAGGTAATTAGTGAGCAGTTCTTC. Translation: CASSSGQVISEQFF.

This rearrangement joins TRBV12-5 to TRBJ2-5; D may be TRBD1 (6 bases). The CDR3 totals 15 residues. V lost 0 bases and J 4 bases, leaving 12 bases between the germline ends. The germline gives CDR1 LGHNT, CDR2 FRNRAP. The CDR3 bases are TGTGCTAGTGGTTTGGTACAGGGAACCCCAGAGACCCAGTACTTC. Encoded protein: CASGLVQGTPETQYF. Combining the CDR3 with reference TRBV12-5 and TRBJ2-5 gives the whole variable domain DARVTQTPRHKVTEMGQEVTMRCQPILGHNTVFWYRQTMMQGLELLAYFRNRAPLDDSGMPKDRFSAEMPDATLATLKIQPSEPRDSAVYFCASGLVQGTPETQYFGPGTRLLVL.

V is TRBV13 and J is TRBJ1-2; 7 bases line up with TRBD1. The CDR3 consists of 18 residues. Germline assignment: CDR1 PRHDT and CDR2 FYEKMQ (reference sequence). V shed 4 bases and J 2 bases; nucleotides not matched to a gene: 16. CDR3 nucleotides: TGTGCCAGCAGCTCCAACAGGGGCCGCACTACTTTAAACTATGGCTACACCTTC. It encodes CASSSNRGRTTLNYGYTF. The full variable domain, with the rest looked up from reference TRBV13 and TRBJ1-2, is AAGVIQSPRHLIKEKRETATLKCYPIPRHDTVYWYQQGPGQDPQFLISFYEKMQSDKGSIPDRFSAQQFSDYHSELNMSSLELGDSALYFCASSSNRGRTTLNYGYTFGSGTRLTVV.

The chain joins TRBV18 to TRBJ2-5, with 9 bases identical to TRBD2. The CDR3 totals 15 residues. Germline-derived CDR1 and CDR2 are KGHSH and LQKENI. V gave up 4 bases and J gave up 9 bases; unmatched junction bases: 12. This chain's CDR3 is CASSLQQREALAQYF. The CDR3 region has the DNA TGTGCCAGCTCACTACAACAGCGGGAGGCGTTGGCCCAGTACTTC.

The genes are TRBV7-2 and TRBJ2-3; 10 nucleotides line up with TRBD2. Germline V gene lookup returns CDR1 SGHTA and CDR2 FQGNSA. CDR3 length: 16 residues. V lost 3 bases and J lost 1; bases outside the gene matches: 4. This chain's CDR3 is CASSFLSGGRTDTQYF. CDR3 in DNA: TGTGCCAGCAGCTTCCTTAGCGGGGGGCGCACAGATACGCAGTATTTT. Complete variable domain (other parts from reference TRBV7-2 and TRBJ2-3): GAGVSQSPSNKVTEKGKDVELRCDPISGHTALYWYRQSLGQGLEFLIYFQGNSAPDKSGLPSDRFSAERTGGSVSTLTIQRTQQEDSAVYLCASSFLSGGRTDTQYFGPGTRLTVL.

Written as DNA, the CDR3 is TGTGCCAGCAGCTTGAACCAGGGGGCGCAAGGTGAAGCTTTCTTT. Protein product: CASSLNQGAQGEAFF. J is TRBJ1-1 and V is TRBV5-4, with TRBD1 matching 8 bases. After removal of 1 base from V and 7 bases from J, the junction contained 9 bases not matched to a gene. The germline gives CDR1 SGHNT, CDR2 YYREEE (reference sequence). The CDR3 loop spans 15 amino acids. The whole variable domain, remainder taken from reference TRBV5-4 and TRBJ1-1, is ETGVTQSPTHLIKTRGQQVTLRCSSQSGHNTVSWYQQALGQGPQFIFQYYREEENGRGNFPPRFSGLQFPNYSSELNVNALELDDSALYLCASSLNQGAQGEAFFGQGTRLTVV.

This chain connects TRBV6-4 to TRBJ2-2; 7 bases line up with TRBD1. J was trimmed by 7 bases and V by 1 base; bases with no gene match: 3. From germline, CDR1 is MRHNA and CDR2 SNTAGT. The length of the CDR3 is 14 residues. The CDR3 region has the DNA TGTGCCAGCAGTGACTTACAGGGGTACGGGGAGCTGTTTTTT. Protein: CASSDLQGYGELFF.

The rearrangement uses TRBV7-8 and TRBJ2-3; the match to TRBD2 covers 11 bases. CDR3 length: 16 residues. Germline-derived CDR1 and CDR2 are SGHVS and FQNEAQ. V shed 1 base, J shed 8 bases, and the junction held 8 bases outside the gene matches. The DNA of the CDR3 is TGTGCCAGCAGCTTAGTTACTAGCGGGAGTCACCCTACGCAGTATTTT. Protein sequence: CASSLVTSGSHPTQYF.

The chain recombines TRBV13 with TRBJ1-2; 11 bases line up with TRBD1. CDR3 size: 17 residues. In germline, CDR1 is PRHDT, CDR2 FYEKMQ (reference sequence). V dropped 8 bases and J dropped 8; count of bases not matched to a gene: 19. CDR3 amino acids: CASELRGRTGGVWGYTF. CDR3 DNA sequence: TGTGCCAGCGAACTCCGGGGAAGGACAGGGGGCGTCTGGGGCTACACCTTC.

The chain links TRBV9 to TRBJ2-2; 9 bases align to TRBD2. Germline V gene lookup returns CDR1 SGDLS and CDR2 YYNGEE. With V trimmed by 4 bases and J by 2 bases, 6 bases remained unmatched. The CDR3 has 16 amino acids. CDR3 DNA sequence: TGTGCCAGCAGCACAATAGCGGGAGTAAACACCGGGGAGCTGTTTTTT. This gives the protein CASSTIAGVNTGELFF.

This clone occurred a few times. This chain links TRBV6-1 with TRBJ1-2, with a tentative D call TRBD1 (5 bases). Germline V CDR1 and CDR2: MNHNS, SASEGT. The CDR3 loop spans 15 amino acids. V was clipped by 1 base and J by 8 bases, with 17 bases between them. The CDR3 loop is CASSEGGQTLGGYTF. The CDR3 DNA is TGTGCCAGCAGTGAAGGCGGACAAACCCTCGGGGGCTACACCTTC.

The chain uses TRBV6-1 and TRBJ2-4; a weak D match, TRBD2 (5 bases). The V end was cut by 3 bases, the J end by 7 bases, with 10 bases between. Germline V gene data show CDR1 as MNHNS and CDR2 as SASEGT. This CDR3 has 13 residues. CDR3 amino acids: CASSEAGDNIQYF. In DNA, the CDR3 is TGTGCCAGCAGTGAGGCCGGGGATAACATTCAGTACTTC.